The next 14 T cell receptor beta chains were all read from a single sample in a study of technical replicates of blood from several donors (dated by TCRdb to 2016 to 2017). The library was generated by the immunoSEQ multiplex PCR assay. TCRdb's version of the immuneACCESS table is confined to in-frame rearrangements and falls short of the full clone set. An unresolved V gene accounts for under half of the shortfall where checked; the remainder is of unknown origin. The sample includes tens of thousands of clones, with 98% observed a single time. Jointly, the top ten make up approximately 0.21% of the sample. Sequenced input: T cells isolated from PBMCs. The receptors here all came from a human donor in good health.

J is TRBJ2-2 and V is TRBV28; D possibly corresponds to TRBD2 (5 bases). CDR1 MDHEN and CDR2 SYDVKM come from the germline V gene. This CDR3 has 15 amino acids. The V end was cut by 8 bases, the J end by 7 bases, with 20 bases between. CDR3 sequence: CASSTPGEFRGELFF. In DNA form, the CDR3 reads TGTGCCAGCTCCACCCCCGGGGAGTTCCGCGGGGAGCTGTTTTTT.

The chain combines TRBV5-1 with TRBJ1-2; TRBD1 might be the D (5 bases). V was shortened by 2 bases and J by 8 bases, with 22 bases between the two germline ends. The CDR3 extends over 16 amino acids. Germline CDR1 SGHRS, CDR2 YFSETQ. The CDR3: CASSFMPGQEGRGYTF. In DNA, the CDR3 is TGCGCCAGCAGCTTCATGCCCGGGCAGGAGGGACGAGGCTACACCTTC.

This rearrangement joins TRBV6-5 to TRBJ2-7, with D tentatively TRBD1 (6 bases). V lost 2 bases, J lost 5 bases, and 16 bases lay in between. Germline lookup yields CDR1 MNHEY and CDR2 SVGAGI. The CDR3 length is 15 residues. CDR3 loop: CASSYVQGSANEQYF. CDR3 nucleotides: TGTGCCAGCAGTTACGTACAGGGCTCCGCCAACGAGCAGTACTTC.

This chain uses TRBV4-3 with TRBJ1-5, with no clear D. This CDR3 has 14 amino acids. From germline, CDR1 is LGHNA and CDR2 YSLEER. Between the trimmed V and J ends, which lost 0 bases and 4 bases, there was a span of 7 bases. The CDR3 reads CASSQDWLNQPQHF. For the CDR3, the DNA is TGCGCCAGCAGCCAAGATTGGCTTAATCAGCCCCAGCATTTT.

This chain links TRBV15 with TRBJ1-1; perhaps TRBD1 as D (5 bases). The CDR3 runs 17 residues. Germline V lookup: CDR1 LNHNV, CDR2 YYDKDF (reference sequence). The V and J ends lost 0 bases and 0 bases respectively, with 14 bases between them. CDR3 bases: TGTGCCACCAGCAGAGATCGTGCAGGGAACATGAACACTGAAGCTTTCTTT. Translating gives CATSRDRAGNMNTEAFF.

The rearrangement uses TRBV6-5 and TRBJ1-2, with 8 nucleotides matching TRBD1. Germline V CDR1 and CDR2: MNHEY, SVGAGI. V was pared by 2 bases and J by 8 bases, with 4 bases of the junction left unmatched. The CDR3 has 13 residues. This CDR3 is CASSYDRGYGYTF. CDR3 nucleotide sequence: TGTGCCAGCAGTTACGACAGGGGATACGGCTACACCTTC.

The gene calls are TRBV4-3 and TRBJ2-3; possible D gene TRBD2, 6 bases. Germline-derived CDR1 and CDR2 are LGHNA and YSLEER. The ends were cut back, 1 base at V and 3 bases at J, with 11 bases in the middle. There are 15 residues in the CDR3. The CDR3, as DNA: TGCGCCAGCAGCCAAGGGGCGGGATCTACAGATACGCAGTATTTT. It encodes CASSQGAGSTDTQYF.

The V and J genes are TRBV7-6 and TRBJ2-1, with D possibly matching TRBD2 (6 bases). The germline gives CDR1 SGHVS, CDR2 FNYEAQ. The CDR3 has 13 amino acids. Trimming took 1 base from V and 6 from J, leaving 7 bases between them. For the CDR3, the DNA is TGTGCCAGCAGCTTAGGGACTACCAATGAGCAGTTCTTC. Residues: CASSLGTTNEQFF. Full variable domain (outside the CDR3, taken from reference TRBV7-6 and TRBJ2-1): GAGVSQSPRYKVTKRGQDVALRCDPISGHVSLYWYRQALGQGPEFLTYFNYEAQQDKSGLPNDRFSAERPEGSISTLTIQRTEQRDSAMYRCASSLGTTNEQFFGPGTRLTVL.

The CDR3 spells CASSLQGNTEAFF. The CDR3 DNA reads TGTGCCAGCAGTCTCCAGGGGAACACTGAAGCTTTCTTT. This chain links TRBV6-1 with TRBJ1-1, with a weak D call TRBD1 (5 bases). The CDR3 covers 13 residues. Germline V lookup: CDR1 MNHNS, CDR2 SASEGT. V was clipped by 5 bases and J by 1 base, with 8 bases between them.

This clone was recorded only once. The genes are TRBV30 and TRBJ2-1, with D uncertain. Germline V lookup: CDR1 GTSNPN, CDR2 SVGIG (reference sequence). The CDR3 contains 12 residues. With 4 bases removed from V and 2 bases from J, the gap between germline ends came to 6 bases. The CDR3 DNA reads TGTGCCTGGATGGGCCCCTACAATGAGCAGTTCTTC. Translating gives CAWMGPYNEQFF.

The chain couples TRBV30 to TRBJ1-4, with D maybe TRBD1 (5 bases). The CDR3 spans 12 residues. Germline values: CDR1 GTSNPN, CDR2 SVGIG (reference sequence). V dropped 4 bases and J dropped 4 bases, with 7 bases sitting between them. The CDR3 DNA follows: TGTGCCTGGAAGGGGAATAATGAAAAACTGTTTTTT. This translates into CAWKGNNEKLFF.

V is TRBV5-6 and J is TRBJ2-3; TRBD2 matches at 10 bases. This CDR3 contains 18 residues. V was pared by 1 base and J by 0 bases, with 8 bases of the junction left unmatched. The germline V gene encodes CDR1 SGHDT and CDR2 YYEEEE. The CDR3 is CASSLSSGRWSSTDTQYF. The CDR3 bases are TGTGCCAGCAGCTTGAGTAGCGGGAGGTGGAGTAGCACAGATACGCAGTATTTT.

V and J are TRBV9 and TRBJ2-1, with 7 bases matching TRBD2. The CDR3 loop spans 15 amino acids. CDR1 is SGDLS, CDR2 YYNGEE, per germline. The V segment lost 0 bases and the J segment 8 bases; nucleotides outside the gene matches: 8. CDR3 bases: TGTGCCAGCAGCGTAGCGGGAGGACTTGCCTATGAGCAGTTCTTC. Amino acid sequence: CASSVAGGLAYEQFF.

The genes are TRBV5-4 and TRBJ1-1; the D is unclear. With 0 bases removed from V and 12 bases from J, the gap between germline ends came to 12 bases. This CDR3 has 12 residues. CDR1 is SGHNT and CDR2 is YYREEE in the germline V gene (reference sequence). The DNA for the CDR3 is TGTGCCAGCAGCTTGGTCACGGAGATAACTTTCTTT. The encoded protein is CASSLVTEITFF.